The 10 T cell receptor beta chains below all came from one sample that was sequenced in a study of blood T cell repertoires in COVID-19. Measured with immunoSEQ multiplex PCR; TCRdb has only the in-frame clones, and not every one. The sample yields 300,000 to 350,000 clones, around 88% seen once. The source material was peripheral blood. The receptor set was obtained from a woman in her twenties or thirties with COVID-19, enrolled during active disease.

Concerning this clone: The junction departs from the called germline gene at one end, perhaps through a read error. V usage is TRBV5-6 and J usage is TRBJ1-1; possible D gene TRBD1, 6 bases. The CDR3 sequence is 13 residues long. Germline values: CDR1 SGHDT, CDR2 YYEEEE. The CDR3 here is CASDSGRGAEVFF. CDR3 in DNA: TGTGCCAGCGATTCAGGTCGGGGGGCTGAAGTTTTCTTT.

The V gene is TRBV24-1, the J gene TRBJ2-3, with D tentatively TRBD2 (6 bases). The CDR3 is 16 residues long. Trimming left V 1 base short and J 0 bases short, with 10 bases between. Germline assignment: CDR1 KGHDR and CDR2 SFDVKD. The CDR3 DNA reads TGTGCCACCAGTGATTTCTCCGGGACTAGCACAGATACGCAGTATTTT. This gives the protein CATSDFSGTSTDTQYF.

The chain couples TRBV7-9 to TRBJ2-5; D is unclear. Trimming left V 3 bases short and J 1 base short, with 6 bases between. The CDR3 totals 13 residues. Germline lookup yields CDR1 SEHNR and CDR2 FQNEAQ (reference sequence). The CDR3 DNA follows: TGTGCCAGCAGCTTCCACTCCCAAGAGACCCAGTACTTC. Protein product: CASSFHSQETQYF.

This CDR3 reads CSVHSGGSTDTQYF. The CDR3 DNA reads as TGCAGCGTTCATAGCGGGGGAAGCACAGATACGCAGTATTTT. The V and J genes are TRBV29-1 and TRBJ2-3; TRBD2 matches 9 bases. The CDR3 consists of 14 residues. The ends lost 5 bases at V and 0 bases at J; junction bases unmatched: 3. Germline V lookup: CDR1 SQVTM, CDR2 ANQGSEA.

The chain employs TRBV6-5 and TRBJ1-1; maybe TRBD1 (6 bases). V dropped 6 bases and J dropped 6 bases, with 17 bases sitting between them. In germline, CDR1 is MNHEY, CDR2 SVGAGI. The CDR3 is 14 residues long. The CDR3 DNA reads TGTGCCAGCAGGACGACAGGTGCTATCGCTGAAGCTTTCTTT. The encoded protein is CASRTTGAIAEAFF.

DNA of the CDR3: TGTGCCAGCATGACAAACTATGGCTACACCTTC. It specifies CASMTNYGYTF. The genes are TRBV6-5 and TRBJ1-2; no reliable D call. Germline CDR1 reads MNHEY; CDR2 reads SVGAGI. The V and J ends lost 7 bases and 2 bases respectively, with 5 bases between them. The CDR3 is 11 amino acids.

This clone was seen more than once but under ten times. The V and J genes are TRBV14 and TRBJ2-1; 7 bases align to TRBD2. This CDR3 is built from 15 residues. The junction had 7 bases not matched to a gene; V was cut back by 4 bases and J by 4 bases. Per the germline V gene, CDR1 is SGHDN and CDR2 is FVKESK. Here the CDR3 DNA reads TGTGCCAGCAGCCGAGGGTCTAGCGGTTACAATGAGCAGTTCTTC. This sequence encodes CASSRGSSGYNEQFF.

This clone has a count of ten or more. The chain uses TRBV6-2 or TRBV6-3 and TRBJ2-2, with 7 bases aligning to TRBD1. The CDR3 is 15 amino acids. Germline assignment: CDR1 MNHEY and CDR2 SVGEGT. J gave up 3 bases and V 5 bases, and 6 bases lay outside the gene matches. The CDR3 loop is CASSPNTGDTGELFF. CDR3 coding DNA: TGTGCCAGCAGTCCGAATACAGGGGACACCGGGGAGCTGTTTTTT.

The chain links TRBV7-9 to TRBJ1-5, with D hard to call. Germline V lookup: CDR1 SEHNR, CDR2 FQNEAQ (reference sequence). Trimming left V 5 bases short and J 0 bases short, with 2 bases between. This CDR3 region has 12 residues. The CDR3 reads CASSRSNQPQHF. CDR3 in DNA: TGTGCCAGCAGCCGTAGCAATCAGCCCCAGCATTTT.

V usage is TRBV5-1 and J usage is TRBJ2-6, with TRBD2 matching 8 bases. The CDR3 consists of 18 residues. CDR1 and CDR2 from the germline V gene are SGHRS and YFSETQ. The V segment lost 4 bases and the J segment 0 bases; nucleotides outside the gene matches: 9. The CDR3, as DNA: TGCGCCAGCAGCCGGCCTTTCGGGGGGGTCTCTGGGGCCAACGTCCTGACTTTC. Translating gives CASSRPFGGVSGANVLTF.